This section outlines one T cell receptor beta chain sequence together with its context. As yet, its antigen is unknown. The V and J ends lost 1 base and 1 base respectively, with 10 bases between them. The CDR3 is made up of 15 amino acids. Germline V gives CDR1 LGHNA, CDR2 YNFKEQ. The data originate from a study of CD8+ T cells in alopecia areata. Regarding the study as a whole: Sequenced scalp T cells also include alphabeta T cells resident in normal skin. Scalp clonality and expanded CD8+ clones among the top 100 showed significant decreases with tofacitinib.

Noted treatment: oral pan-JAK inhibitor, 5-10 mg twice daily. Extracted from the samples, RNA was reverse transcribed into cDNA to serve as the sequencing template. Using immunoSEQ multiplex PCR, the repertoire was profiled, and TCRdb retains in-frame clones only, with some absent. The top ten hold roughly 0.71% of the sample, which has about 190,000 clones, 60% to 70% seen once. The sequences come from CD4+ T cells sorted from blood, collected at week 4, from a patient treated with tofacitinib. This clonotype was obtained from a human donor with alopecia areata. The rearrangement uses TRBV4-2 and TRBJ1-1; D ambiguous. This CDR3 reads CASSQGRGGNTEAFF. In DNA form, the CDR3 reads TGTGCCAGCAGCCAAGGTCGGGGTGGGAACACTGAAGCTTTCTTT.